This paragraph covers one T cell receptor beta chain sequence. Its antigen remains unknown. TCRdb keeps only in-frame clones here, not all; method: immunoSEQ multiplex PCR. In the table there are 40,000 to 45,000 clones, approximately 86% of which are singletons. V lost 8 bases to trimming and J lost 3 bases; unmatched junction nucleotides: 4. CDR3 length equals 13 residues. CDR1 is SEHNR, CDR2 FQNEAQ, per germline (reference sequence). This sample was included in a study of OX40 agonist ivuxolimab in advanced cancers. Findings and limits, study-wide: People who partly responded at 0.1-3.0 mg/kg had some of the least clonal expansion seen.

The TCR originated in an adult with an advanced solid tumor such as melanoma, head and neck, liver or kidney cancer. This chain uses TRBV7-9 with TRBJ1-2; 9 bases align to TRBD1. The specimen comprised CD4+ or CD8+ T cells sorted from blood, sampled in a trial of the OX40 agonist ivuxolimab. The CDR3 nucleotides are TGTGCCAGCGGAGACAGGGGGGACTATGGCTACACCTTC. Its protein product is CASGDRGDYGYTF.